The clone carrying this T cell receptor (beta chain) was observed many times. The antigen remains undetermined. The data derive from a study of T cells in Graves' hyperthyroidism and ophthalmopathy. Study-level results: Ophthalmopathy was told apart from stable hyperthyroidism by a 13 V-J model.

The CDR3 sequence is 18 residues long. The V gene's germline CDR1 is MDHEN and CDR2 SYDVKM. The V end was cut by 7 bases, the J end by 7 bases, with 29 bases between. Amplified TCR beta CDR3 regions came from RNA transcripts. The HTBI primer set served for first-round RT-PCR of the TCR CDR3. MiXCR was run by TCRdb on the multiplex PCR reads, yielding one entry per CDR3 protein. The data contain about 520,000 distinct CDR3 sequences, around 22% of them singletons. This clonotype was sampled from a woman aged 25-40 years with Graves' ophthalmopathy. Sequencing was carried out using blood. The chain links TRBV28 to TRBJ1-5; D perhaps matches TRBD1 (5 bases). In DNA form, the CDR3 reads TGTGCCAGCATCCCTCCGCAGGGTGAGAAGGTGTCTGGACAGCCCCAGCATTTT. Translation gives CASIPPQGEKVSGQPQHF.